This T cell receptor (beta chain) was identified in a study of T cells after yellow fever vaccination. For the study at large: The SMART-Seq v4 Ultra Low Input method served to prepare the low-cell-number fractions.

This clonotype showed up just a few times. The germline gives CDR1 SGHKS, CDR2 YYEKEE (reference sequence). With 0 bases removed from V and 3 bases from J, the gap between germline ends came to 10 bases. This CDR3 has 15 residues. A 5'RACE template-switching step, the method used to make TCR cDNA, added a universal primer site and UMIs. TCRdb independently ran MiXCR on the 5' RACE reads; one entry per CDR3 protein. The table records about 360,000 distinct CDR3 sequences, about 6.2% of them present only once. Sequenced material: PBMCs, taken 5 days after the yellow fever booster vaccination. The source is a man aged 25-45 years who received the YFV17D yellow fever vaccine. The chain employs TRBV5-5 and TRBJ1-5; D is ambiguous. The CDR3 nucleotides read TGTGCCAGCAGCTTGGGGACTCCTTCCAATCAGCCCCAGCATTTT. Translating it yields CASSLGTPSNQPQHF.